This record covers a single T cell receptor (beta chain). The antigen is not known. The data are from a study of T cells in localized non-small cell lung cancer. Germline V lookup: CDR1 LGHNA, CDR2 YSLEER. The CDR3 has 13 residues. Trimming stripped 6 bases from V and 1 base from J, with 9 bases between. Regarding the study as a whole: Uninvolved adjacent lung showed higher T cell clonality than tumor. Density of T cells in blood, when higher, went with longer overall survival. Median around 56 top-100 tumor clones were shared with paired adjacent lung.

Sequencing used immunoSEQ multiplex PCR; TCRdb keeps in-frame clones, though not all of them. Here the sample spans roughly 40,000 clones, 80% to 85% being singletons. The sample was peripheral blood mononuclear cells, taken before any cancer treatment. V usage is TRBV4-3 and J usage is TRBJ2-5; D is unclear. This sequence originates from an older male donor with stage II lung adenocarcinoma. The CDR3 here is CASSRYFQETQYF. The CDR3 bases are TGCGCCAGCAGTAGGTACTTCCAAGAGACCCAGTACTTC.